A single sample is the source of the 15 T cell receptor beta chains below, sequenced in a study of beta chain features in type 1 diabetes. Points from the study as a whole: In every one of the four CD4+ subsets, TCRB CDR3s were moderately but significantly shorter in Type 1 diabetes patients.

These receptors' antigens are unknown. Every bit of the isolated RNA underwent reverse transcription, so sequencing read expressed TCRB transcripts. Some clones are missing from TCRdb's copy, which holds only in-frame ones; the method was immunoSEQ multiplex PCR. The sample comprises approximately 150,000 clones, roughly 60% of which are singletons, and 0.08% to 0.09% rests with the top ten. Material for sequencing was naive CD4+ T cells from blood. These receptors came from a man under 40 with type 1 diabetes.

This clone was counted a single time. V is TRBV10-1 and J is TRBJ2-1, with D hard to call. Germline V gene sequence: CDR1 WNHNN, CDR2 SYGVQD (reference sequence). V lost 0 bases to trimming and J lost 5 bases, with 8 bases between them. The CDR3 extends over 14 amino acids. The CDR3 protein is CASSESGRNNEQFF. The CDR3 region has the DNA TGCGCCAGCAGTGAGTCCGGCAGAAACAATGAGCAGTTCTTC.

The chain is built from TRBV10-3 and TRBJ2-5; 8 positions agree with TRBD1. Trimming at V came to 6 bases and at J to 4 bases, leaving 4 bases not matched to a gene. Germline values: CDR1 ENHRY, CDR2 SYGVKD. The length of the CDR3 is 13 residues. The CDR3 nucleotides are TGTGCCATCAGACAGGGGGACGGAGAGACCCAGTACTTC. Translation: CAIRQGDGETQYF.

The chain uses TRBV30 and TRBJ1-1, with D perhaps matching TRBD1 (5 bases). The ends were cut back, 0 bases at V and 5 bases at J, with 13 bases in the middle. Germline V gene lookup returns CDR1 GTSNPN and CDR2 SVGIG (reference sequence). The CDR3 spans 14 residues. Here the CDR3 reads CAWSVLRGRTEAFF. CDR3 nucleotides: TGTGCCTGGAGTGTACTTAGGGGACGGACTGAAGCTTTCTTT.

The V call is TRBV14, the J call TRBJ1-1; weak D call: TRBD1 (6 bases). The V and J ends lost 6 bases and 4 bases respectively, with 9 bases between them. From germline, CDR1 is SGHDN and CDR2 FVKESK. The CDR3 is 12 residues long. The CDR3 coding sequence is TGTGCCAGCAGTCTACAGGGCACTGAAGCTTTCTTT. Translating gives CASSLQGTEAFF.

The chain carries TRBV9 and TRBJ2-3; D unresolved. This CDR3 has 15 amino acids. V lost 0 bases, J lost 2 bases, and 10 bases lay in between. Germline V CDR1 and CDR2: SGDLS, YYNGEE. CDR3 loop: CASSVVSVSTDTQYF. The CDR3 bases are TGTGCCAGCAGCGTAGTGAGTGTCTCCACAGATACGCAGTATTTT.

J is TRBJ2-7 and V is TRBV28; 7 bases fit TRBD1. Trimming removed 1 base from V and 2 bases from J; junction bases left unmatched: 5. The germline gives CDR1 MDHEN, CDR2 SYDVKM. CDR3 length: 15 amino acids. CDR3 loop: CASSLFGTVPYEQYF. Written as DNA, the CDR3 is TGTGCCAGCAGTTTATTCGGGACAGTACCCTACGAGCAGTACTTC.

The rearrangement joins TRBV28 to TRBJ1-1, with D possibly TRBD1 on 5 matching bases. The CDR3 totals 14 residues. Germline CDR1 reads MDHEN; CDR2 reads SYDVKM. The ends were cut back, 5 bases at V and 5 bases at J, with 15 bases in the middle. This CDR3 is CASSPIREVTEAFF. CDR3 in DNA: TGTGCCAGCAGTCCAATCAGGGAGGTGACTGAAGCTTTCTTT.

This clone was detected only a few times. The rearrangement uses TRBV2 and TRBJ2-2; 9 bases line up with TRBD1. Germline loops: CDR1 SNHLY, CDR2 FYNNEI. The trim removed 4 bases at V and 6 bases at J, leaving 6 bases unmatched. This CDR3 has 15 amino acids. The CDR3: CASSVPGQGPGELFF. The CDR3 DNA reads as TGTGCCAGCAGTGTCCCGGGACAGGGCCCCGGGGAGCTGTTTTTT.

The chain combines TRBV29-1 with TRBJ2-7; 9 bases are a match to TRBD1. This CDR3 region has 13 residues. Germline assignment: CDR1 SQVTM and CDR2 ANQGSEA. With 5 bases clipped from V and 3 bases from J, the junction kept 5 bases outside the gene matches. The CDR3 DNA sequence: TGCAGCGTTTGGGACAGGGAGGTCTACGAGCAGTACTTC. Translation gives CSVWDREVYEQYF.

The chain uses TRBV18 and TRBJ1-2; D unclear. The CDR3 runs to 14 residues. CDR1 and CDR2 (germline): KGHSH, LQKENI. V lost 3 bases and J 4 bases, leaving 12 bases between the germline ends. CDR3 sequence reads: CASSPNLDVYGYTF. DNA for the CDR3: TGTGCCAGCTCACCGAATCTTGATGTCTATGGCTACACCTTC.

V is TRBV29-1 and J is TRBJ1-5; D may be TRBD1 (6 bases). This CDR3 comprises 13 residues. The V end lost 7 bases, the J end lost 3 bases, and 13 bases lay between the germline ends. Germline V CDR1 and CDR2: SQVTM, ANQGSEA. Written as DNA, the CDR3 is TGCAGCGCCTCGACAGGAATCAATCAGCCCCAGCATTTT. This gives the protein CSASTGINQPQHF. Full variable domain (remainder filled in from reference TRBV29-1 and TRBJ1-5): SAVISQKPSRDICQRGTSLTIQCQVDSQVTMMFWYRQQPGQSLTLIATANQGSEATYESGFVIDKFPISRPNLTFSTLTVSNMSPEDSSIYLCSASTGINQPQHFGDGTRLSIL.

CDR3 nucleotides: TGCGCCAGCAGCCAACCCCGGGACAGGGGAGGCTATGAGCAGTTCTTC. This gives the protein CASSQPRDRGGYEQFF. This chain connects TRBV4-1 to TRBJ2-1, with 10 nucleotides matching TRBD1. Trimming at V came to 2 bases and at J to 8 bases, leaving 9 bases not matched to a gene. Germline CDR1 and CDR2: MGHRA and YSYEKL. This CDR3 is built from 16 residues.

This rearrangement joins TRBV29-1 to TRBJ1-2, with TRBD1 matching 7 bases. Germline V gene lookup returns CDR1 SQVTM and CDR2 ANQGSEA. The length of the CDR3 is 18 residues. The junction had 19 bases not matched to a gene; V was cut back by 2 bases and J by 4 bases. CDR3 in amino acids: CSVERPWGQRPRSYGYTF. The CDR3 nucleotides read TGCAGCGTTGAACGCCCTTGGGGACAGCGCCCAAGATCCTATGGCTACACCTTC.

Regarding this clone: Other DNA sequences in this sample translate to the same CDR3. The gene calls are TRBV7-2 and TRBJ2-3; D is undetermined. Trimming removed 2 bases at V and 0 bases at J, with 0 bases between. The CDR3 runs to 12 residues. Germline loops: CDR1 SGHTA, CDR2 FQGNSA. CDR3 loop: CASSLSTDTQYF. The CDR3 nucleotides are TGTGCCAGCAGCTTAAGCACAGATACGCAGTATTTT.

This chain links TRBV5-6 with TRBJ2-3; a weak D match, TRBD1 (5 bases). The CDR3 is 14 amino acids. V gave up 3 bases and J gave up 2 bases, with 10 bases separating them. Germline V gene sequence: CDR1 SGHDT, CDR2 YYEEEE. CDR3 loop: CASSWGGTTDTQYF. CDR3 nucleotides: TGTGCCAGCAGCTGGGGCGGAACCACAGATACGCAGTATTTT.